This T cell receptor beta chain originates from a study of identical twins. TCRdb analysed the 5' RACE reads with MiXCR anew, one entry per CDR3 protein. The repertoire holds roughly 240,000 distinct CDR3 sequences, with about 7% as singletons. Study-wide results and caveats: Findings depended on cross-sectional statistics rather than tracking the same donors.

The CDR3 has 13 residues. Trimming shortened V by 6 bases and J by 7 bases, and 12 bases separated the two germline ends. This clonotype was recorded a few times. What it binds is unknown. These data were also filed under a second study, of yellow fever vaccine responses in identical twins.

The sample taken for sequencing was memory (CD45RO+) T cells sorted from blood. The TCR sequence derives from a young woman in good health. The rearrangement links TRBV12-3 or TRBV12-4 to TRBJ2-2, with a weak D call TRBD2 (6 bases). The CDR3 region has the DNA TGTGCCAGCAGCCTCGGACTAAACGGGGAGCTGTTTTTT. Translated: CASSLGLNGELFF.